The 2 T cell receptor beta chains given below trace back to one sample, sequenced in a study of technical replicates of blood from several donors. Using immunoSEQ multiplex PCR, the repertoire was profiled, and TCRdb retains in-frame clones only, with some absent. The sample records about 70,000 clones, 75% to 90% being singletons. The material sequenced was PBMCs. The receptors here all came from a human donor in good health. Some clones in this sample may be carry-over from other donors' samples.

V usage is TRBV9 and J usage is TRBJ2-1; TRBD2 matches at 8 bases. The CDR3 loop spans 16 amino acids. J lost 2 bases, V lost 2 bases, and 6 bases had no gene match. Germline CDR1 SGDLS, CDR2 YYNGEE. The CDR3 is CASSVAGGLAYNEQFF. The CDR3 nucleotides are TGTGCCAGCAGCGTGGCGGGGGGCCTTGCCTACAATGAGCAGTTCTTC.

This chain links TRBV7-9 with TRBJ2-3; 13 nucleotides agree with TRBD2. The CDR3 extends over 16 amino acids. V shed 5 bases and J 8 bases; nucleotides not matched to a gene: 10. Germline CDR1 reads SEHNR; CDR2 reads FQNEAQ (reference sequence). The CDR3 reads CASSPELAGGRGTQYF. CDR3 DNA: TGTGCCAGCAGCCCGGAACTAGCGGGGGGGCGTGGTACGCAGTATTTT. Supplemented by reference TRBV7-9 and TRBJ2-3, the full variable domain reads DTGVSQNPRHKITKRGQNVTFRCDPISEHNRLYWYRQTLGQGPEFLTYFQNEAQLEKSRLLSDRFSAERPKGSFSTLEIQRTEQGDSAMYLCASSPELAGGRGTQYFGPGTRLTVL.